A selection of T cell receptor beta chains follows, all from one sample in a study of blood T cell repertoires in COVID-19. Profiled with immunoSEQ multiplex PCR; TCRdb holds only in-frame clones, not every one. The data contain fewer than 700,000 clones, 85% to 90% of them singletons. Sequenced: peripheral blood. The receptors originated from a woman aged 50 to 65 with COVID-19, enrolled during active disease. CDR3s leave out the opening cysteine and the closing phenylalanine or tryptophan. The order of the fields is V gene, J gene, clone size, CDR3 protein. The size entry is marked missing in some rows and otherwise reads once, few, many or a size class.

>TRBV5-4|TRBJ2-3|once
ASSFQGADTQY
>TRBV5-6|TRBJ1-5|.
ASSLSPTGQPQH
>TRBV7-9|TRBJ2-6|.
ASSLFTGGANVLT
>TRBV5-1|TRBJ2-3|.
ASSSSGSTDTQY
>TRBV19|TRBJ1-1|.
ASRRRTGEGTEAF
>TRBV5-6|TRBJ2-5|.
ASSHRGRETQY
>TRBV2|TRBJ1-1|.
ASIPSPGRTEAF
>TRBV27|TRBJ1-5|once
ASSFGGDGPQH
>TRBV3-1/TRBV3-2|TRBJ1-1|.
ASSKEDTEAF
>TRBV27|TRBJ2-7|.
ATLYRGRSYEQY
>TRBV9|TRBJ1-2|.
ASSPSHSGYT
>TRBV19|TRBJ1-2|.
ASTPQGDYGYT
>TRBV15|TRBJ1-2|.
ATSPRQGAGGYT
>TRBV24-1|TRBJ1-4|few
ATFLDSLWEKLF
>TRBV10-3|TRBJ2-7|.
AISGGPYYEQY
>TRBV7-2|TRBJ2-1|.
ASRRRGEQF
>TRBV3-1/TRBV3-2|TRBJ1-1|.
ASSQGIRRANTEAF
>TRBV6-6|TRBJ2-1|once
ASSYSGVEYNEQF
>TRBV24-1|TRBJ2-1|.
ATSGSAAQYNEQF
>TRBV12-5|TRBJ2-7|.
ASVTAGGYEQY
>TRBV28|TRBJ1-2|.
ATLRAPSYGYT
>TRBV19|TRBJ1-1|.
ASSMIVNTEAF
>TRBV4-1|TRBJ2-7|.
ASSLNGGSYEQY
>TRBV11-2|TRBJ2-3|.
ASSLVPGIKVPTDTQY
>TRBV11-2|TRBJ1-1|.
ASSLQQGTEAF
>TRBV7-9|TRBJ1-2|.
ASSQSGDGQFYGYT
>TRBV2|TRBJ1-1|.
ASSERGQTEAF
>TRBV5-1|TRBJ1-1|.
ASSLTIPGGTEAF
>TRBV6-5|TRBJ2-3|.
ASTITGGTDTQY
>TRBV6-1|TRBJ1-5|.
ASSDRDRNNQPQH
>TRBV4-2|TRBJ1-2|once
ASSQESARVYGYT
>TRBV11-1|TRBJ2-1|.
ASSLVGGVPGEQF
>TRBV4-1|TRBJ1-4|.
ASSQKESVANEKLF
>TRBV11-2|TRBJ2-7|.
ASTLEAGQHYEQY
>TRBV9|TRBJ1-2|once
ASSEITGGPGYT
>TRBV11-2|TRBJ2-7|.
ASKTGHSSYEQY
>TRBV19|TRBJ2-1|many
ASSPTTGYNEQF
>TRBV10-1|TRBJ1-1|.
ASSESGISEAF
>TRBV3-1/TRBV3-2|TRBJ2-1|.
ASSQDQGTHYNEQF
>TRBV6-1|TRBJ1-2|.
ASSEWSGNGEPLFYGYT
>TRBV2|TRBJ2-5|.
ASRGGGETQY
>TRBV27|TRBJ2-1|.
ATRPASGGADNEQF
>TRBV6-5|TRBJ1-1|.
ASSRQESEAF
>TRBV6-5|TRBJ2-7|.
ASGAGDRGYEQY
>TRBV7-9|TRBJ1-2|.
ASSPRPGTDNYGYT
>TRBV12-3/TRBV12-4|TRBJ2-2|.
ASSRLDTGELF
>TRBV5-4|TRBJ2-7|once
ASSPRTEEQY
>TRBV6-5|TRBJ2-7|.
ASSYDRDPNEQY
>TRBV5-1|TRBJ1-1|.
ASSLATGGSEAF
>TRBV9|TRBJ2-5|.
ASSLSTSGAQETQY
>TRBV2|TRBJ1-4|once
ASSTGALNEKLF
>TRBV10-1|TRBJ2-3|.
ASSLDTTSTDTQY
>TRBV4-1|TRBJ2-7|.
ASSRRDSNVSSYEQY
>TRBV5-1|TRBJ1-4|.
ASSFREDNEKLF